In its sample, the clone carrying this T cell receptor beta chain was seen many times. Its antigen is as yet unknown. The data stem from a study of early T cells in non-severe SARS-CoV-2 infection. Overall study context: Chains were not paired, and sequencing was done on bulk RNA from unsorted whole blood. Study findings and constraints: Sequences matched to VDJdb favored anti-spike CD8 responses, while private and CD4 specificities were missed.

Individual cDNA molecules each received unique molecular identifiers attached to them. TCRdb re-derived calls from the 5' RACE reads in MiXCR, one entry per CDR3 protein. This sample has 50,000 or so distinct CDR3 sequences; more than 9.5% occur once, and the top ten carry roughly 9.1%. Germline V gene lookup returns CDR1 SGDLS and CDR2 YYNGEE. Germline trimming cut 4 bases from V and 2 bases from J; bases unmatched to any gene: 8. This CDR3 region has 15 residues. This TCR derives from an adult who was a healthcare worker with PCR-confirmed SARS-CoV-2 infection or an uninfected control (not recorded which). The chain joins TRBV9 to TRBJ1-2; TRBD1 agrees at 7 bases. The sample consisted of whole blood. The CDR3 loop reads CASSPDRVTNYGYTF. The CDR3 DNA sequence: TGTGCCAGCAGCCCAGACAGGGTGACGAACTATGGCTACACCTTC.